These T cell receptor beta chains were read from a single sample in a study of beta chain features in type 1 diabetes. Here immunoSEQ multiplex PCR was the method, and the copy in TCRdb shows in-frame clones only, minus some. Of a few hundred thousand clones listed, 24% are singletons. The material sequenced was naive CD4+ T cells from blood. The receptors shown here come from a woman between 25 and 40 years old with type 1 diabetes. Both conserved end residues are part of each CDR3. The order of the fields is V gene, J gene, clone size, D gene, CDR3 protein, CDR3 DNA. The D gene is left open where the match is weak. Size tells how often a clone was seen (once, few, many) or the class of an expanded clone, and some rows leave it out.

TRBV5-1	TRBJ2-2	.	TRBD2	CASGLLAGPSGELFF	TGCGCCAGCGGGTTACTAGCGGGACCGTCCGGGGAGCTGTTTTTT
TRBV2	TRBJ2-1	few	.	CASSVGSFLEQFF	TGTGCCAGCAGTGTAGGTAGCTTCCTCGAGCAGTTCTTC
TRBV28	TRBJ1-1	.	TRBD1	CASRQQGLNAFF	TGTGCCAGCAGACAACAGGGGTTGAACGCTTTCTTT
TRBV5-1	TRBJ1-5	.	TRBD1	CASSPRQGDQPQHF	TGCGCCAGCAGCCCAAGACAGGGAGACCAGCCCCAGCATTTT
TRBV7-8	TRBJ2-5	.	.	CASSLVTRAYQETQYF	TGTGCCAGCAGCTTGGTAACTAGGGCGTACCAAGAGACCCAGTACTTC
TRBV2	TRBJ1-2	.	TRBD1	CASSTRQGGYGYTF	TGTGCCAGCAGTACCCGACAGGGAGGCTATGGCTACACCTTC
TRBV29-1	TRBJ1-2	.	.	CSPRQEGYTF	TGCAGCCCCAGACAAGAGGGCTACACCTTC
TRBV9	TRBJ2-5	.	TRBD2	CASSPSGRNQETQYF	TGTGCCAGCAGCCCTAGCGGGAGAAACCAAGAGACCCAGTACTTC
TRBV28	TRBJ2-7	.	.	CASSAPAGSTYEQYF	TGTGCCAGCAGTGCCCCCGCGGGCAGCACCTACGAGCAGTACTTC
TRBV18	TRBJ2-6	.	.	CASSPPVTGTINPGANVLTF	TGTGCCAGCTCACCACCAGTAACAGGGACAATTAACCCTGGGGCCAACGTCCTGACTTTC
TRBV6-4	TRBJ1-2	.	.	CASSVSAGATGYTF	TGTGCCAGCAGTGTATCGGCAGGGGCGACTGGCTACACCTTC
TRBV29-1	TRBJ2-5	few	.	CSCRQVLGKTQYF	TGCAGCTGCAGACAGGTATTGGGGAAGACCCAGTACTTC
TRBV6-5	TRBJ2-1	.	TRBD2	CASSVSGSHNEQFF	TGTGCCAGCAGTGTTAGCGGGAGCCACAATGAGCAGTTCTTC
TRBV14	TRBJ1-5	.	.	CASSPLEGGNQPQHF	TGTGCCAGCAGCCCACTGGAGGGTGGCAATCAGCCCCAGCATTTT
TRBV4-2	TRBJ2-6	.	.	CASSQDRQTGANVLTF	TGTGCCAGCAGCCAAGACCGACAGACGGGGGCCAACGTCCTGACTTTC
TRBV7-9	TRBJ1-2	once	.	CASSPPKEYGYTF	TGTGCCAGCAGCCCCCCGAAAGAGTATGGCTACACCTTC
TRBV11-1	TRBJ2-1	.	.	CASSPSSNNEQFF	TGTGCCAGCAGCCCTAGTTCCAACAATGAGCAGTTCTTC
TRBV7-9	TRBJ2-3	few	TRBD2	CASSFPGLAENTDTQYF	TGTGCCAGCAGCTTCCCCGGACTAGCGGAGAACACAGATACGCAGTATTTT
TRBV5-1	TRBJ2-3	few	.	CASSLGPLGDTQYF	TGCGCCAGCAGCTTGGGTCCGCTCGGGGATACGCAGTATTTT
TRBV28	TRBJ1-1	.	TRBD1	CASSTHGQGRTEAFF	TGTGCCAGCAGCACCCATGGACAGGGAAGGACTGAAGCTTTCTTT
TRBV11-1	TRBJ2-1	.	TRBD2	CASSSGRNEQFF	TGTGCCAGCTCCAGCGGGAGGAATGAGCAGTTCTTC
TRBV9	TRBJ2-1	few	.	CASSVAPSRDEQFF	TGTGCCAGCAGCGTAGCCCCATCCCGGGATGAGCAGTTCTTC
TRBV29-1	TRBJ1-1	.	.	CSARTEINTEAFF	TGCAGCGCACGGACAGAGATAAACACTGAAGCTTTCTTT
TRBV7-9	TRBJ1-5	few	TRBD1	CASSRQGGQPQHF	TGTGCCAGCAGTAGACAGGGAGGTCAGCCCCAGCATTTT
TRBV30	TRBJ1-1	.	.	CAWSVRGATEAFF	TGTGCCTGGAGTGTCCGGGGAGCCACTGAAGCTTTCTTT
TRBV6-5	TRBJ2-7	few	.	CASSRGYEQYF	TGTGCCAGCAGCCGGGGCTACGAGCAGTACTTC
TRBV6-5	TRBJ2-1	.	TRBD2	CASSPPSGRPNEQFF	TGTGCCAGCAGTCCCCCGAGCGGGAGACCCAATGAGCAGTTCTTC
TRBV7-9	TRBJ2-7	few	TRBD1	CASSLVGTGFYEQYF	TGTGCCAGCAGCTTAGTCGGGACAGGGTTCTACGAGCAGTACTTC